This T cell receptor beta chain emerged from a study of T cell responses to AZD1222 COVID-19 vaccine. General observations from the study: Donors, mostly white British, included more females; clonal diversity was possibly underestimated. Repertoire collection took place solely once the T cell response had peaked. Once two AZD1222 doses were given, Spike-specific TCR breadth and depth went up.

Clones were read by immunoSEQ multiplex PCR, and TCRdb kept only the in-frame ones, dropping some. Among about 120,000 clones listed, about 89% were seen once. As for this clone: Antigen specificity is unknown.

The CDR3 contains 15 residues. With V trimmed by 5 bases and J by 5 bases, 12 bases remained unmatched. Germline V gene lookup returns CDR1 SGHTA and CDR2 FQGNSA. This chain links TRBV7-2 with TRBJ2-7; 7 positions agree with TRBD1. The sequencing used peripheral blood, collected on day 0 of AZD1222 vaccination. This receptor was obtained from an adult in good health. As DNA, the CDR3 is TGTGCCAGCAGCCTACAGGGGACAGTGGGCCACGAGCAGTACTTC. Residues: CASSLQGTVGHEQYF.